The clone carrying this T cell receptor (beta chain) has a count of ten or more. The sample comes from a study of metastatic and nonmetastatic thyroid tumors. About the research overall: Repertoires of blood and of tissue (tumor or nodule) from malignant and benign thyroid patients were compared.

V trimming: 6 bases; J trimming: 0 bases; junction bases outside the gene matches: 5. The CDR3 is 15 residues long. Germline V CDR1 and CDR2: ENHRY, SYGVKD. Original analysis: It was from CDR3 differences across clinicopathological groups that a distant-metastasis classifier for papillary thyroid cancer was built. MiXCR re-clonotyped the PCR reads for TCRdb. Clone size and V and J calls follow TCRdb, not the original study. Counted here are some 93,000 clones, approximately 11% occurring once; the ten biggest clones make up 11%. Thyroid surgery had not been preceded by any treatment in any patient. The specimen was blood. This chain joins TRBV10-3 and TRBJ2-3; 8 nucleotides line up with TRBD1. This receptor was identified in a female donor with papillary thyroid cancer or a benign thyroid nodule (not recorded which). Some clones in this sample may be carry-over from other donors' samples. CDR3 loop: CAISDRGKSTDTQYF. The DNA for the CDR3 is TGTGCCATCAGCGACAGGGGAAAAAGCACAGATACGCAGTATTTT.